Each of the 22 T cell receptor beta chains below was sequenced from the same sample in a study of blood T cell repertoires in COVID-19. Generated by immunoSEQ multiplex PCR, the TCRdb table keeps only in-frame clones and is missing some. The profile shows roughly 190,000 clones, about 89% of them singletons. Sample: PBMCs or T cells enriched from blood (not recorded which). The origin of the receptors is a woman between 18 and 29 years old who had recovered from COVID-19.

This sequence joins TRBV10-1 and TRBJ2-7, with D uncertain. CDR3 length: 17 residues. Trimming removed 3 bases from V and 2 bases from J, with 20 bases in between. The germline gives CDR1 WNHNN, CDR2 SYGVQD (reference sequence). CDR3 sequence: CASSDLDPLTKPYEQYF. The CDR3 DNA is TGCGCCAGCAGTGACCTCGATCCCCTCACTAAACCCTACGAGCAGTACTTC.

The DNA for the CDR3 is TGTGCCAGCACCCACACCGGGACAGGGGAACATGAAGCTTTCTTT. It yields the protein CASTHTGTGEHEAFF. The genes are TRBV28 and TRBJ1-1; 10 bases are a match to TRBD1. There are 15 residues in the CDR3. Germline V gene lookup returns CDR1 MDHEN and CDR2 SYDVKM. The V and J ends lost 7 bases and 7 bases, in that order; junction bases with no gene match: 12.

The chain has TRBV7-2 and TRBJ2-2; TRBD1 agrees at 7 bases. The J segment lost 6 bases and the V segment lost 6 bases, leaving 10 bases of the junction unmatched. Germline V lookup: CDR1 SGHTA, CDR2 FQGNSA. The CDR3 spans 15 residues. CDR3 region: CASRNRGLGPGELFF. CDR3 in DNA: TGTGCCAGCAGGAACAGGGGCTTGGGGCCCGGGGAGCTGTTTTTT. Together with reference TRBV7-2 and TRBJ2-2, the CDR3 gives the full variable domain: GAGVSQSPSNKVTEKGKDVELRCDPISGHTALYWYRQSLGQGLEFLIYFQGNSAPDKSGLPSDRFSAERTGGSVSTLTIQRTQQEDSAVYLCASRNRGLGPGELFFGEGSRLTVL.

As DNA, the CDR3 is TGTGCCAGCAGTCCTACAGGGTACGGGGAGCTGTTTTTT. Residues: CASSPTGYGELFF. This sequence joins TRBV27 and TRBJ2-2; D possibly corresponds to TRBD1 (6 bases). V lost 5 bases to trimming and J lost 7 bases, with 11 bases between them. CDR3 length equals 13 residues. The germline gives CDR1 MNHEY, CDR2 SMNVEV (reference sequence).

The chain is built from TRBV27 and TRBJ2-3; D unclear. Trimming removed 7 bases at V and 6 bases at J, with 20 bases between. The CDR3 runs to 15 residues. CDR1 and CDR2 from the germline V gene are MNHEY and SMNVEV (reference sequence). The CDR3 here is CASTGLSLDPDTQYF. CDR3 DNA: TGTGCCAGCACTGGATTGAGTCTAGATCCCGATACGCAGTATTTT.

CDR3 nucleotide sequence: TGCGCCAGCAGTCCAAACAACCCGAAAGATACGCAGTATTTT. The encoded protein is CASSPNNPKDTQYF. V is TRBV5-1 and J is TRBJ2-3; no reliable D call. This CDR3 is 14 amino acids long. The V end was cut by 5 bases, the J end by 5 bases, with 15 bases between. Germline V gene sequence: CDR1 SGHRS, CDR2 YFSETQ.

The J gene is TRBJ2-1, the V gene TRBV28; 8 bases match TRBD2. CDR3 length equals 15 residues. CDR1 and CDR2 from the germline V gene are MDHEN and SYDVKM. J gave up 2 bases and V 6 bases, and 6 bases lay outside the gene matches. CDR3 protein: CASRSLAAAYNEQFF. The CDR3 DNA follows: TGTGCCAGCAGGTCACTAGCGGCGGCCTACAATGAGCAGTTCTTC.

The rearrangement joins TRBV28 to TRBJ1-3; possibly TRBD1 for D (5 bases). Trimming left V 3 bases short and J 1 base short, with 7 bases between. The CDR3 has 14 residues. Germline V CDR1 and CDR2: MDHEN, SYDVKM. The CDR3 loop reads CASSLGGSGNTIYF. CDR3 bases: TGTGCCAGCAGTTTGGGGGGATCTGGAAACACCATATATTTT.

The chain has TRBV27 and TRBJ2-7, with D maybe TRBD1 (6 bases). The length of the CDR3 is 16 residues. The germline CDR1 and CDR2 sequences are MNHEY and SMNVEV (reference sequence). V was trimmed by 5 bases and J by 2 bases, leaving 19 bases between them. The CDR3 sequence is CASSPFIPTGPYEQYF. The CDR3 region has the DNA TGTGCCAGCAGTCCGTTTATACCGACAGGTCCCTACGAGCAGTACTTC.

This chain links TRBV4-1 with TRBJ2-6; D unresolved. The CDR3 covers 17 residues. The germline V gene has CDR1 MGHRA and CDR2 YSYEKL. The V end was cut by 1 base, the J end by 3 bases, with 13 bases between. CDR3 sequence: CASSQGVLSGGANVLTF. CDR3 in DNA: TGCGCCAGCAGCCAAGGTGTTTTGTCGGGTGGGGCCAACGTCCTGACTTTC.

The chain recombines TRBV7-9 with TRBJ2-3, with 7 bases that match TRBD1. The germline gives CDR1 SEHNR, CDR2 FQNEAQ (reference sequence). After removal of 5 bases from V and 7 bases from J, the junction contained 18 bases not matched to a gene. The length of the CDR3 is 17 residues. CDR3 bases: TGTGCCAGCAGCCCCAAATGGGACAGTCCACCAATACATACGCAGTATTTT. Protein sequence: CASSPKWDSPPIHTQYF.

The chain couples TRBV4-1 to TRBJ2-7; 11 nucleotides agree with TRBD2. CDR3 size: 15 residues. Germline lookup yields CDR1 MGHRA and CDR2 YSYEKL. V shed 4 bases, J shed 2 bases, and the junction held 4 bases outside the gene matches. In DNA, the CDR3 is TGCGCCAGCAGCCCACAACTAGCGGGGGCCTACGAGCAGTACTTC. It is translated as CASSPQLAGAYEQYF.

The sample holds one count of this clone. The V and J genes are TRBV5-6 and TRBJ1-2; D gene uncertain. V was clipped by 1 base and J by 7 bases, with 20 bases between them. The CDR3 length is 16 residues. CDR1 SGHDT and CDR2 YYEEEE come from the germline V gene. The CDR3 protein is CASSLMAKLKRSGYTF. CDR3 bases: TGTGCCAGCAGCTTGATGGCCAAATTGAAAAGGAGTGGCTACACCTTC.

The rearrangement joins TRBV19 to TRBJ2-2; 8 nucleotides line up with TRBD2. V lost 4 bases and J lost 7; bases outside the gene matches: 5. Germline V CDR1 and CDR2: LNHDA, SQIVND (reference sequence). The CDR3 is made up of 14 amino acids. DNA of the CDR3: TGTGCCAGTAGTAAGCGGGAGAGGTACGGGGAGCTGTTTTTT. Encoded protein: CASSKRERYGELFF.

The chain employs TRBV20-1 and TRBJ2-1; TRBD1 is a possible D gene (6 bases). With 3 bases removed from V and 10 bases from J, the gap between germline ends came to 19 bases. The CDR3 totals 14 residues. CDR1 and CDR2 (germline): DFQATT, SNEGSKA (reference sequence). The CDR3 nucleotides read TGCAGTGCTAGTGCGTGGACAGCGAGCCGAGAGCAGTTCTTC. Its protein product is CSASAWTASREQFF.

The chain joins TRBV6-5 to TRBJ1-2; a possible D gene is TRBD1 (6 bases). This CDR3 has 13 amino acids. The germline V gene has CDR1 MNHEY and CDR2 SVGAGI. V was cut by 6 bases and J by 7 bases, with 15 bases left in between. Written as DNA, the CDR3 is TGTGCCAGCAGAATACAGGGTGTGGGTGGCTACACCTTC. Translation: CASRIQGVGGYTF.

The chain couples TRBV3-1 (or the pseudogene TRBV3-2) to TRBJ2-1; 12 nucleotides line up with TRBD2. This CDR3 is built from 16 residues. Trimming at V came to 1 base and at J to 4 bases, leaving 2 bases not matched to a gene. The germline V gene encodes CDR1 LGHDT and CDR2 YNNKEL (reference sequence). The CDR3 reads CASSQATSGRYNEQFF. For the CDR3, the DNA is TGTGCCAGCAGCCAAGCGACTAGCGGGAGATACAATGAGCAGTTCTTC.

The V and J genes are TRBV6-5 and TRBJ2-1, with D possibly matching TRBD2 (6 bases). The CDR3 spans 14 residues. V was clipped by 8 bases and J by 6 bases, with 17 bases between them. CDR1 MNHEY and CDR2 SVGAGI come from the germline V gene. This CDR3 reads CASGPREISNEQFF. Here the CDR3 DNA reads TGTGCCAGCGGACCCCGGGAGATCAGCAATGAGCAGTTCTTC.

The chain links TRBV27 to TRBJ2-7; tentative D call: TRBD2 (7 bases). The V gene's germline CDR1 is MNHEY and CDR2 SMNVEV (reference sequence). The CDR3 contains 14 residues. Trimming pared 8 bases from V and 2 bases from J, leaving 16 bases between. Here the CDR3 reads CASRGAERPYEQYF. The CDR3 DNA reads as TGTGCCAGCCGGGGGGCGGAGCGCCCCTACGAGCAGTACTTC.

The CDR3 DNA sequence: TGTGCCAGCAGCTTAAGGGGGAGTTTAGGTACGCAGTATTTT. Translating gives CASSLRGSLGTQYF. V gene TRBV7-2 combines with J gene TRBJ2-3; a weak D match, TRBD1 (6 bases). CDR1 and CDR2 (germline): SGHTA, FQGNSA. The CDR3 totals 14 residues. The germline V and J ends were trimmed by 2 bases and 8 bases, with 14 bases remaining between them.

The CDR3 sequence: CASSGGLSTDTQYF. DNA of the CDR3: TGTGCCAGCAGCGGAGGACTCAGCACAGATACGCAGTATTTT. The chain combines TRBV7-3 with TRBJ2-3; tentative D call: TRBD2 (5 bases). CDR3 length: 14 residues. Looked up from germline, CDR1 is SGHTA and CDR2 is FQGTGA. Trimming cost V 5 bases and J 0 bases, with 9 bases left between them. The full variable domain, completed using reference TRBV7-3 and TRBJ2-3, is GAGVSQTPSNKVTEKGKYVELRCDPISGHTALYWYRQSLGQGPEFLIYFQGTGAADDSGLPNDRFFAVRPEGSVSTLKIQRTERGDSAVYLCASSGGLSTDTQYFGPGTRLTVL.

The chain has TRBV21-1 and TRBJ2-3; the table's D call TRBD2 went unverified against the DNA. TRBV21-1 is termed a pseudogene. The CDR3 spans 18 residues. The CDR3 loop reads CASTPGRTILKTTDTQYF. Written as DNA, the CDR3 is TGTGCCAGCACCCCCGGAAGGACTATCTTAAAAACCACAGATACGCAGTATTTT.